Listed below are T cell receptor beta chains from one sample, sequenced in a study of blood T cell repertoires in COVID-19. TCRdb keeps only in-frame clones here, not all; method: immunoSEQ multiplex PCR. The sample has 26,000 or so clones, 92% seen once. The specimen was peripheral blood. The receptor source for this set is a human donor in a cohort sampled during active COVID-19. Each CDR3 is given without its conserved first and last residue.

TRBV12-3/TRBV12-4	TRBJ1-3	ASRQGPGNTIY
TRBV12-3/TRBV12-4	TRBJ2-7	ASSQQGYEQY
TRBV9	TRBJ1-5	ASSVGEGAGQPQH
TRBV12-3/TRBV12-4	TRBJ1-1	ASTFTGGTEAF
TRBV5-4	TRBJ2-3	ASSPGTGREDTQY
TRBV6-1	TRBJ1-2	ASSEATSEGT
TRBV6-5	TRBJ1-4	ASSPRGRGNEKLF
TRBV9	TRBJ1-6	ASSARGLNSPLH
TRBV6-5	TRBJ1-2	ASSYGTGSYGYT
TRBV12-5	TRBJ2-2	ASGLDGGTGELF
TRBV5-1	TRBJ1-2	ASSPGTGVVGYT
TRBV6-1	TRBJ1-3	ASSARTGGTGNTIY
TRBV7-6	TRBJ2-1	ASSQVRNNEQF
TRBV27	TRBJ1-2	ASRGLRANYGYT
TRBV7-9	TRBJ2-1	ASSPRAGRGPNEQF
TRBV7-2	TRBJ2-3	ASSLGGGRTDTQY
TRBV11-3	TRBJ2-2	ASSSYSGLREDTGELF
TRBV5-4	TRBJ2-3	ASSNRQRGGPDTQY
TRBV7-6	TRBJ2-3	ASSFLGGGTDTQY
TRBV6-6	TRBJ2-3	ASSSLTLRGGADTDTQY
TRBV10-3	TRBJ1-5	AISRDGGVYSNQPQH
TRBV7-8	TRBJ2-7	ASSPRDTTSYEQY
TRBV18	TRBJ1-1	ASSLQGAETEAF
TRBV5-1	TRBJ2-2	ASSLSRPNTGELF
TRBV6-5	TRBJ1-1	ASSFTGRTEAF
TRBV4-2	TRBJ2-2	ASSSGLNTGELF
TRBV5-1	TRBJ1-5	ASSKGTVGQPQH
TRBV28	TRBJ2-1	ASRELAGLSDEQF
TRBV5-4	TRBJ2-3	ASSLDITDTQY
TRBV18	TRBJ1-2	ASSLAYGYT
TRBV5-1	TRBJ2-5	ASTPGETQY
TRBV4-2	TRBJ2-2	ASSQSLTGGKAELF
TRBV9	TRBJ2-1	ASSVGGGQARGNEQF
TRBV27	TRBJ1-4	ASSLSKAGRGKLF
TRBV14	TRBJ1-6	ASSQDSVSHSPLH
TRBV5-5	TRBJ1-5	ASSLTGGPQH
TRBV19	TRBJ2-1	ASSIEGGYNEQF
TRBV7-2	TRBJ1-5	ASSLVRLNQPQH
TRBV5-4	TRBJ1-3	ASSLAGQASGNTIY
TRBV4-1	TRBJ2-6	ASSPFLRRSAGANVLT
TRBV4-1	TRBJ2-1	ASSQGGGAHIRF
TRBV5-4	TRBJ2-3	ASSLFADTQY